One and the same sample provided the 17 T cell receptor beta chains below, sequenced in a study of blood T cells in healthy people across ages. Primers used in a second PCR of roughly 6 to 11 cycles were a sample-barcoded 5' primer and a J-beta primer mix. MiXCR was run by TCRdb on the 5' RACE reads, yielding one entry per CDR3 protein. Of about 1.4 million distinct CDR3 sequences listed, approximately 60% are singletons. The sequenced sample consisted of blood. These TCRs come from a man aged 18 to 35 in good health.

The rearrangement links TRBV15 to TRBJ2-7; D may match TRBD1 or TRBD2 (5 bases each). The germline gives CDR1 LNHNV, CDR2 YYDKDF (reference sequence). Between the trimmed V and J ends, which lost 0 bases and 6 bases, there was a span of 21 bases. The CDR3 length is 17 residues. This CDR3 is CATSRESGDPSRTEQYF. CDR3 DNA sequence: TGTGCCACCAGCAGAGAGTCTGGGGACCCCAGTAGAACCGAGCAGTACTTC.

In this sample, this clonotype turned up a few times. The chain couples TRBV29-1 to TRBJ2-7, with 7 bases matching TRBD1. This CDR3 is 13 amino acids long. The germline gives CDR1 SQVTM, CDR2 ANQGSEA. V dropped 4 bases and J dropped 7; count of bases not matched to a gene: 10. Here the CDR3 reads CSVGQGSAREQYF. DNA for the CDR3: TGCAGCGTTGGACAGGGCTCTGCTAGGGAGCAGTACTTC.

The V call is TRBV28, the J call TRBJ2-1; 7 bases agree with TRBD1. CDR1 is MDHEN and CDR2 is SYDVKM in the germline V gene. Trimming removed 6 bases from V and 14 bases from J; junction bases left unmatched: 10. The CDR3 is 12 amino acids. CDR3 bases: TGTGCCAGCAGCCTCTTGTCTCAGGGGGAGTTCTTC. It encodes CASSLLSQGEFF.

The chain employs TRBV11-2 and TRBJ2-5; 7 bases are shared with TRBD1. CDR1 SGHAT and CDR2 FQNNGV come from the germline V gene. This CDR3 spans 15 amino acids. Trimming took 5 bases from V and 5 from J; bases not matched to a gene: 11. CDR3 DNA sequence: TGTGCCAGCAGCCCTTTATATAGGGGGCGCGAGACCCAGTACTTC. This encodes CASSPLYRGRETQYF.

This rearrangement joins TRBV27 to TRBJ2-1; possibly TRBD1 or TRBD2 for D (6 bases each). In germline, CDR1 is MNHEY, CDR2 SMNVEV (reference sequence). Trimming shortened V by 3 bases and J by 6 bases, and 12 bases separated the two germline ends. CDR3 length equals 14 residues. CDR3 in DNA: TGTGCCAGCAGTTTGGGGGCGGGGTCCAATGAGCAGTTCTTC. This gives the protein CASSLGAGSNEQFF.

This clonotype was seen more than once but under ten times. The chain has TRBV4-1 and TRBJ1-5, with D uncertain. Trimming cost V 2 bases and J 0 bases, with 11 bases left between them. CDR3 length equals 16 residues. Germline loops: CDR1 MGHRA, CDR2 YSYEKL. CDR3 region: CASSQLGIYSNQPQHF. The CDR3 DNA reads TGCGCCAGCAGCCAATTAGGGATTTATAGCAATCAGCCCCAGCATTTT.

This clonotype was seen a handful of times. This rearrangement joins TRBV28 to TRBJ2-5, with D maybe TRBD1 (6 bases). V lost 2 bases to trimming and J lost 3 bases, with 16 bases between them. The CDR3 extends over 16 amino acids. CDR1 MDHEN and CDR2 SYDVKM come from the germline V gene. The CDR3 here is CASSLMGQLNEETQYF. Written as DNA, the CDR3 is TGTGCCAGCAGTTTAATGGGACAACTGAATGAAGAGACCCAGTACTTC.

The rearrangement links TRBV5-1 to TRBJ2-1; TRBD1 or TRBD2 may be the D gene (7 bases each). The J call may be in error: the DNA end matches TRBJ2-7 better. From germline, CDR1 is SGHRS and CDR2 YFSETQ. The CDR3 totals 15 residues. The CDR3 bases are TGCGCCAGCCGCGGGGGACAGAGCTCCTACAATGAGCAGTACTTC. This encodes CASRGGQSSYNEQYF.

The chain couples TRBV4-3 to TRBJ1-4; perhaps TRBD1 as D (5 bases). This CDR3 contains 15 residues. The germline CDR1 and CDR2 sequences are LGHNA and YSLEER. The V and J ends lost 2 bases and 2 bases respectively, with 9 bases between them. DNA of the CDR3: TGCGCCAGCAGCCAACAGGGCAGTACTAATGAAAAACTGTTTTTT. As protein: CASSQQGSTNEKLFF.

J is TRBJ1-2 and V is TRBV20-1; 9 positions agree with TRBD1. The junction had 5 bases not matched to a gene; V was cut back by 5 bases and J by 10 bases. The CDR3 runs 11 residues. Germline CDR1 reads DFQATT; CDR2 reads SNEGSKA (reference sequence). CDR3 amino acids: CSAEGTGNYTF. DNA for the CDR3: TGCAGTGCTGAAGGGACAGGGAACTACACCTTC.

The CDR3 nucleotides read TGTGCCAGCAGCCCTACAGGGGGCCATAATTCACCCCTCCACTTT. Its translation is CASSPTGGHNSPLHF. The chain employs TRBV5-4 and TRBJ1-6; TRBD1 aligns across 9 bases. Per the germline V gene, CDR1 is SGHNT and CDR2 is YYREEE (reference sequence). The CDR3 runs to 15 residues. J was trimmed by 5 bases and V by 4 bases; bases with no gene match: 4. Full variable domain (rest looked up from reference TRBV5-4 and TRBJ1-6): ETGVTQSPTHLIKTRGQQVTLRCSSQSGHNTVSWYQQALGQGPQFIFQYYREEENGRGNFPPRFSGLQFPNYSSELNVNALELDDSALYLCASSPTGGHNSPLHFGNGTRLTVT.

This clonotype was recorded only once. CDR3 bases: TGTGCCAGCAGCCAAACCCTGGGGGGCGCAGATACGCAGTATTTT. Translating gives CASSQTLGGADTQYF. This chain connects TRBV11-3 to TRBJ2-3; D might be TRBD1 or TRBD2, each matching 6 bases. V dropped 5 bases and J dropped 4 bases, with 16 bases sitting between them. The germline gives CDR1 SGHNT, CDR2 YENEEA. The CDR3 contains 15 residues.

The rearrangement links TRBV20-1 to TRBJ2-4; tentatively, D is TRBD1 (5 bases). TRBJ2-7 matches the DNA end more closely, so the J call is doubtful. CDR3 length equals 15 residues. Germline CDR1 DFQATT, CDR2 SNEGSKA (reference sequence). CDR3 protein: CSARGPAPSTYEQYF. The CDR3, as DNA: TGCAGTGCTAGGGGGCCAGCCCCCTCAACCTACGAGCAGTACTTC.

This chain uses TRBV29-1 with TRBJ2-6, with D unclear. V lost 0 bases to trimming and J lost 0 bases, with 9 bases between them. The CDR3 sequence is 16 residues long. Looked up from germline, CDR1 is SQVTM and CDR2 is ANQGSEA. In DNA form, the CDR3 reads TGCAGCGTTGAAGATCTTGGGGTCTCTGGGGCCAACGTCCTGACTTTC. This codes for CSVEDLGVSGANVLTF.

V usage is TRBV4-1 and J usage is TRBJ1-1, with 7 bases matching TRBD1. The CDR3 is made up of 15 amino acids. CDR1 and CDR2 from the germline V gene are MGHRA and YSYEKL. J was trimmed by 0 bases and V by 4 bases; bases with no gene match: 5. CDR3 sequence reads: CASSLRDSMNTEAFF. CDR3 nucleotide sequence: TGCGCCAGCAGCCTCCGGGACAGCATGAACACTGAAGCTTTCTTT.

V is TRBV24-1 and J is TRBJ2-3; no definite D call. The V gene lost 3 bases and the J gene lost 2 bases, with 20 bases spanning the gap. CDR3 length: 18 residues. Germline V gives CDR1 KGHDR, CDR2 SFDVKD. The CDR3, as DNA: TGTGCCACCAGTGATCCTAACATACACGCATCGCTCACAGATACGCAGTATTTT. This translates into CATSDPNIHASLTDTQYF.

CDR3 coding DNA: TGCGCCAGCAGCACCGGCAGGGGTTCTACCTACAATGAGCAGTTCTTC. It translates to CASSTGRGSTYNEQFF. The V gene is TRBV4-1, the J gene TRBJ2-1; D is possibly TRBD1 (6 bases). Germline V gene data show CDR1 as MGHRA and CDR2 as YSYEKL. Trimming took off 5 bases at V and 2 bases at J, with 16 bases between the two ends. The CDR3 runs 16 residues.